Shown below are 29 T cell receptor beta chains from a single sample sequenced in a study of blood T cell repertoires in COVID-19. Repertoires were generated with immunoSEQ multiplex PCR, while TCRdb's copy carries only in-frame clones and drops some. In the table there are about 76,000 clones, roughly 85% of which are singletons. Sequencing was performed on peripheral blood. These receptors were collected from a man younger than 40 with acute or convalescent COVID-19.

In its sample, this clone was seen once. The V and J genes are TRBV12-3 or TRBV12-4 and TRBJ1-5; D is perhaps TRBD1 (6 bases). V gave up 6 bases and J gave up 0 bases, with 6 bases separating them. The CDR3 sequence is 13 residues long. CDR3 protein: CASRDSSNQPQHF. DNA for the CDR3: TGTGCCAGCAGGGACAGTAGCAATCAGCCCCAGCATTTT.

CDR3 sequence reads: CASSLSGGGRAYGYTF. CDR3 in DNA: TGTGCCAGCAGCTTGTCCGGGGGGGGTCGAGCCTATGGCTACACCTTC. The chain has TRBV5-4 and TRBJ1-2, with D tentatively TRBD1 (5 bases). With 1 base removed from V and 4 bases from J, the gap between germline ends came to 17 bases. This CDR3 contains 16 residues. The germline gives CDR1 SGHNT, CDR2 YYREEE (reference sequence).

The rearrangement links TRBV7-9 to TRBJ2-2, with 7 bases matching TRBD1. The CDR3 consists of 13 residues. Trimming at V came to 8 bases and at J to 1 base, leaving 1 base not matched to a gene. Germline loops: CDR1 SEHNR, CDR2 FQNEAQ (reference sequence). The CDR3 bases are TGTGCCAGCCGGACAGGGAACACCGGGGAGCTGTTTTTT. Amino acid sequence: CASRTGNTGELFF.

V is TRBV6-2 or TRBV6-3 and J is TRBJ1-5; D possibly corresponds to TRBD1 (5 bases). V lost 6 bases and J lost 4, with 16 bases in between. CDR3 length: 15 amino acids. Germline CDR1 MNHEY, CDR2 SVGEGT. The CDR3 DNA is TGTGCCAGCAGCGACAGAGACAGTTTTAATCAGCCCCAGCATTTT. Protein: CASSDRDSFNQPQHF.

This rearrangement joins TRBV28 to TRBJ1-5; 11 bases are a match to TRBD1. The CDR3 is made up of 16 amino acids. The V and J ends lost 2 bases and 6 bases, in that order; junction bases with no gene match: 6. Germline V gene sequence: CDR1 MDHEN, CDR2 SYDVKM. CDR3 sequence (DNA): TGTGCCAGCAGTTTACTGGGGACAGGGGGGACTCAGCCCCAGCATTTT. Translated, it gives CASSLLGTGGTQPQHF.

The CDR3 coding sequence is TGTGCCAGCAGAAATCCGGCTATCACGGGCGAGCAGTACTTC. Translation: CASRNPAITGEQYF. This sequence joins TRBV28 and TRBJ2-7; no firm D call. CDR3 length: 14 residues. The V and J ends lost 6 bases and 6 bases respectively, with 18 bases between them. The germline V gene encodes CDR1 MDHEN and CDR2 SYDVKM.

V usage is TRBV9 and J usage is TRBJ2-1; 12 bases fit TRBD2. The CDR3 is 18 residues long. CDR1 SGDLS and CDR2 YYNGEE come from the germline V gene. V lost 0 bases, J lost 7 bases, and 11 bases stayed unmatched. CDR3 loop: CASSVGPSGRARKNEQFF. The DNA of the CDR3 is TGTGCCAGCAGCGTAGGGCCTAGCGGGAGGGCAAGAAAAAATGAGCAGTTCTTC.

The chain joins TRBV4-1 to TRBJ1-5, with D perhaps TRBD1 (6 bases). The germline CDR1 and CDR2 sequences are MGHRA and YSYEKL. V lost 1 base, J lost 9 bases, and 34 bases lay in between. The CDR3 runs to 21 residues. The CDR3: CASSQGTLGGRRTHSRRPQHF. The CDR3 coding sequence is TGCGCCAGCAGCCAAGGAACCCTTGGGGGCAGAAGGACCCATAGCCGCCGGCCCCAGCATTTT.

This clone was seen only a few times. The chain couples TRBV18 to TRBJ2-3, with 9 bases aligning to TRBD2. Germline CDR1 KGHSH, CDR2 LQKENI. V dropped 6 bases and J dropped 2; count of bases not matched to a gene: 6. The CDR3 loop spans 15 amino acids. For the CDR3, the DNA is TGTGCCAGCTCCCCGGGACTAGCAAACACAGATACGCAGTATTTT. It is translated as CASSPGLANTDTQYF.

This chain links TRBV28 with TRBJ1-6; no reliable D call. The CDR3 loop spans 15 amino acids. Germline V CDR1 and CDR2: MDHEN, SYDVKM. V shed 7 bases and J shed 5 bases, with 15 bases lying between them. The CDR3 coding sequence is TGTGCCAGCACCGAGGGAGGGCGTCATAATTCACCCCTCCACTTT. As protein: CASTEGGRHNSPLHF.

The chain has TRBV5-1 and TRBJ2-2; D is possibly TRBD2 (5 bases). The ends were cut back, 1 base at V and 6 bases at J, with 10 bases in the middle. Looked up from germline, CDR1 is SGHRS and CDR2 is YFSETQ. CDR3 size: 14 residues. The CDR3 DNA reads TGCGCCAGCAGCTTGACCTGGGGAGCCGGGGAGCTGTTTTTT. Protein sequence: CASSLTWGAGELFF.

The CDR3 here is CAGGGLLAGGLYEQYF. CDR3 in DNA: TGTGCCGGGGGAGGGCTACTAGCGGGAGGCCTCTACGAGCAGTACTTC. The chain links TRBV2 to TRBJ2-7; TRBD2 matches at 12 bases. The CDR3 contains 16 residues. Germline trimming cut 11 bases from V and 3 bases from J; bases unmatched to any gene: 14. Germline V gene sequence: CDR1 SNHLY, CDR2 FYNNEI.

The chain employs TRBV5-6 and TRBJ2-1; tentatively, D is TRBD2 (5 bases). The CDR3 has 12 residues. V was pared by 4 bases and J by 6 bases, with 8 bases between. The V gene's germline CDR1 is SGHDT and CDR2 YYEEEE. CDR3 sequence (DNA): TGTGCCAGCAGCCGTGGGAGCAATGAGCAGTTCTTC. Its protein product is CASSRGSNEQFF.

V and J are TRBV11-2 and TRBJ2-2, with 10 bases that match TRBD2. V was clipped by 4 bases and J by 5 bases; unmatched bases: 4. CDR3 size: 15 residues. CDR1 and CDR2 from the germline V gene are SGHAT and FQNNGV. The CDR3 DNA is TGTGCCAGCAGCTCACTAGCGGGACAGACCGGGGAGCTGTTTTTT. This codes for CASSSLAGQTGELFF.

The rearrangement links TRBV3-1 (or the pseudogene TRBV3-2) to TRBJ2-3, with D tentatively TRBD2 (5 bases). From germline, CDR1 is LGHDT and CDR2 YNNKEL (reference sequence). V dropped 6 bases and J dropped 3 bases, with 16 bases sitting between them. This CDR3 region has 15 residues. In DNA form, the CDR3 reads TGTGCCAGCAGAGAGAACCGGGAAGGAACAGATACGCAGTATTTT. Translation: CASRENREGTDTQYF.

The V gene is TRBV6-6, the J gene TRBJ2-2; possible D gene TRBD2, 6 bases. Per germline, CDR1 MNHNY and CDR2 SVGAGI (reference sequence). This CDR3 spans 14 amino acids. Trimming removed 4 bases from V and 1 base from J, with 7 bases in between. CDR3 in DNA: TGTGCCAGCAGTTTCGGGGGGAACACCGGGGAGCTGTTTTTT. The encoded protein is CASSFGGNTGELFF.

This chain uses TRBV6-5 with TRBJ2-6; D gene unclear. The CDR3 loop spans 15 amino acids. The V gene lost 5 bases and the J gene lost 0 bases, with 8 bases spanning the gap. Germline CDR1 MNHEY, CDR2 SVGAGI. The CDR3 spells CASSNRVSGANVLTF. The DNA of the CDR3 is TGTGCCAGCAGTAACCGGGTCTCTGGGGCCAACGTCCTGACTTTC.

Note on this clone: Other nucleotide sequences in the sample specify the same CDR3. The chain has TRBV7-2 and TRBJ1-5; TRBD1 aligns across 10 bases. The trim removed 3 bases at V and 7 bases at J, leaving 0 bases unmatched. The CDR3 contains 13 residues. Germline V gene data show CDR1 as SGHTA and CDR2 as FQGNSA. Here the CDR3 reads CASSLDRGQPQHF. CDR3 bases: TGTGCCAGCAGCTTGGACAGGGGGCAGCCCCAGCATTTT.

This clone has a handful of counts. The chain uses TRBV23-1 and TRBJ1-5; TRBD1 is a possible D gene (6 bases). TRBV23-1 is known as an ORF, though its function is uncertain. The germline V and J ends were trimmed by 4 bases and 0 bases, with 19 bases remaining between them. This CDR3 comprises 18 residues. CDR3 amino acids: CASSPSKQGTYSNQPQHF. DNA for the CDR3: TGCGCCAGCAGTCCCTCGAAACAGGGAACGTATAGCAATCAGCCCCAGCATTTT.

The chain joins TRBV30 to TRBJ1-3, with D possibly matching TRBD1 (5 bases). Germline V gene lookup returns CDR1 GTSNPN and CDR2 SVGIG (reference sequence). Trimming pared 0 bases from V and 0 bases from J, leaving 9 bases between. The CDR3 is made up of 15 amino acids. CDR3 sequence (DNA): TGTGCCTGGAGTGTTCGGGGGGACTCTGGAAACACCATATATTTT. Its protein product is CAWSVRGDSGNTIYF.

The gene calls are TRBV7-8 and TRBJ2-1; 8 bases line up with TRBD1. Trimming cost V 5 bases and J 4 bases; bases outside gene matches: 7. CDR1 and CDR2 (germline): SGHVS, FQNEAQ. The CDR3 runs to 15 residues. CDR3: CASSQTGGHYNEQFF. CDR3 in DNA: TGTGCCAGCAGCCAAACAGGGGGACATTACAATGAGCAGTTCTTC.

V usage is TRBV2 and J usage is TRBJ2-1, with 7 bases identical to TRBD1. The CDR3 extends over 13 amino acids. Looked up from germline, CDR1 is SNHLY and CDR2 is FYNNEI. The junction had 5 bases not matched to a gene; V was cut back by 6 bases and J by 6 bases. The CDR3 protein is CASRRQGSNEQFF. The CDR3 region has the DNA TGTGCCAGCAGGAGACAGGGTTCCAATGAGCAGTTCTTC.

V gene TRBV3-1 (or the pseudogene TRBV3-2) combines with J gene TRBJ2-2; 10 bases align to TRBD2. The CDR3 loop spans 16 amino acids. From germline, CDR1 is LGHDT and CDR2 YNNKEL (reference sequence). V lost 4 bases, J lost 5 bases, and 7 bases stayed unmatched. The CDR3 coding sequence is TGTGCCAGCAGCCCAATCCCTAGCGGGAGAACCGGGGAGCTGTTTTTT. It specifies CASSPIPSGRTGELFF.

V is TRBV6-6 and J is TRBJ2-1, with TRBD2 matching over 7 bases. The ends lost 8 bases at V and 5 bases at J; junction bases unmatched: 9. Per germline, CDR1 MNHNY and CDR2 SVGAGI (reference sequence). The CDR3 is made up of 14 amino acids. DNA of the CDR3: TGTGCCAGCGTCCTAGAGCGGGGTCACAATGAGCAGTTCTTC. Translation: CASVLERGHNEQFF.

The chain employs TRBV5-4 and TRBJ2-1, with a weak D call TRBD2 (5 bases). V dropped 4 bases and J dropped 5 bases, with 16 bases sitting between them. Per germline, CDR1 SGHNT and CDR2 YYREEE (reference sequence). The CDR3 totals 15 residues. CDR3 coding DNA: TGTGCCAGCAGCCCCCTCGGAGGTGGACACAATGAGCAGTTCTTC. It codes for CASSPLGGGHNEQFF.

This chain connects TRBV9 to TRBJ1-4; 9 nucleotides match TRBD1. The CDR3 is made up of 15 amino acids. Germline lookup yields CDR1 SGDLS and CDR2 YYNGEE. Unmatched junction bases numbered 5, after V lost 0 bases and J lost 8 bases. CDR3 protein: CASSVGGQGREKLFF. The CDR3 nucleotides are TGTGCCAGCAGCGTAGGCGGACAGGGGAGGGAAAAACTGTTTTTT. The full variable domain, in which reference TRBV9 and TRBJ1-4 provide the parts outside the CDR3, is DSGVTQTPKHLITATGQRVTLRCSPRSGDLSVYWYQQSLDQGLQFLIQYYNGEERAKGNILERFSAQQFPDLHSELNLSSLELGDSALYFCASSVGGQGREKLFFGSGTQLSVL.

The CDR3 DNA reads as TGTGCCAGCAGTTACGGTTGGGGGGTCCAAGAGACCCAGTACTTC. Its translation is CASSYGWGVQETQYF. The J gene is TRBJ2-5, the V gene TRBV6-5; TRBD2 is a possible D gene (6 bases). There are 15 residues in the CDR3. Trimming stripped 2 bases from V and 1 base from J, with 11 bases between. The germline gives CDR1 MNHEY, CDR2 SVGAGI.

The genes are TRBV19 and TRBJ2-1, with 8 nucleotides matching TRBD1. Looked up from germline, CDR1 is LNHDA and CDR2 is SQIVND (reference sequence). This CDR3 region has 14 residues. With 4 bases clipped from V and 9 bases from J, the junction kept 8 bases outside the gene matches. CDR3 protein: CASSSPGGVFEQFF. The CDR3 region has the DNA TGTGCCAGTAGTAGCCCAGGGGGCGTTTTTGAGCAGTTCTTC.

The chain has TRBV2 and TRBJ2-6; D gene unclear. From germline, CDR1 is SNHLY and CDR2 FYNNEI. V was pared by 2 bases and J by 0 bases, with 17 bases between. This CDR3 has 19 residues. DNA of the CDR3: TGTGCCAGCAGTGAAAGTTCCCTTTACCCCAGCTCTGGGGCCAACGTCCTGACTTTC. Protein: CASSESSLYPSSGANVLTF.